A selection of T cell receptor beta chains follows, all from one sample in a study of T cells after yellow fever vaccination. TCRdb ran MiXCR on the 5' RACE reads and lists one entry per CDR3 protein. The data hold more than 350,000 distinct CDR3 sequences, with under 14% observed a single time. The starting material was PBMCs, obtained on the day of the first yellow fever vaccination. The receptors shown here come from a young man who received the YFV17D yellow fever vaccine. Each CDR3 is given with its conserved first and last residue.

v_call cdr3_aa
TRBV7-9 CASSPRDGSNEKLFF
TRBV4-3 CASSQEWGGLGETQYF
TRBV5-5 CASSLGGLDEQYF
TRBV4-1 CASSQDSPRQGDEKLFF
TRBV6-5 CATGEGNEQFF
TRBV7-6 CASSLAQGPSSDTQYF
TRBV6-1 CASIDQDNSYNEQFF
TRBV7-2 CASRGGTDTQYF
TRBV18 CASSPRTSGSGDTQYF
TRBV18 CASSPGTAVNNYGYTF
TRBV11-2 CASSLVMDPSYEQYF
TRBV7-8 CASSPRTSGVLGDTQYF
TRBV20-1 CSAKILAKNIQYF
TRBV20-1 CSVDKANTGELFF
TRBV25-1 CASSDRGSNQPQHF
TRBV4-1 CASSHWVVGLTGANVLTF
TRBV4-1 CASSHQGQGPSNYGYTF
TRBV6-2/TRBV6-3 CASSLAAGGPRNEQFF
TRBV20-1 CSARDPGTNTGELFF
TRBV12-3/TRBV12-4 CASSWASPRAEAFF
TRBV5-1 CASSEGRGGATDTQYF
TRBV4-1 CASSPSGGRGGELFF
TRBV3-1 CASSPRDRVWHSPLHF
TRBV14 CASSPLGWGLDEQFF
TRBV7-8 CASSTTDSNQPQHF
TRBV5-1 CASSRQPGTGEKLFF
TRBV7-6 CASSLTGDEGRELFF
TRBV12-3/TRBV12-4 CASSPLGASNQPQHF